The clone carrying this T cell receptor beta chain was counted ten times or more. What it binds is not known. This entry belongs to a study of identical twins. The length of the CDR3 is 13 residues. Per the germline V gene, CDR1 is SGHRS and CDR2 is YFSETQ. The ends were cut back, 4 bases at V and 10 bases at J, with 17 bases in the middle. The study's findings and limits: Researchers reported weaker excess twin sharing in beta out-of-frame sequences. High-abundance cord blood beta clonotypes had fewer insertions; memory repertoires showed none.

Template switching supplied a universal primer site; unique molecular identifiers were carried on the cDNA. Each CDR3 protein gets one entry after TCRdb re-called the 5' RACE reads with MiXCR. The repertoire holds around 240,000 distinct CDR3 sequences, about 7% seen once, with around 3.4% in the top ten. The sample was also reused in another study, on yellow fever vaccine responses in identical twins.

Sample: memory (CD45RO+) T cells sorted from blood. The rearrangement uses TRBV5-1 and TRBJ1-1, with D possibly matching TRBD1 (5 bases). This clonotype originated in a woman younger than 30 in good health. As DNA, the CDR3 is TGCGCCAGCAGCCTCGGGGCCACGCTTGGAGCTTTCTTT. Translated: CASSLGATLGAFF.